This T cell receptor (beta chain) was found in a study of blood T cells in healthy people across ages. Points from the study as a whole: Unknown donor CMV status possibly confounded expanded clonotype changes.

The sample holds a few counts of this clonotype. Antigen unknown. A second roughly 7 to 12 cycle PCR used barcoded and J-beta primers. No fewer than 3 million CDR3-containing paired-end reads came from each sample. A single record per CDR3 protein comes from TCRdb applying MiXCR to the 5' RACE reads. The sample lists approximately 730,000 distinct CDR3 sequences, 50% to 65% occurring once. This clonotype was sampled from a man at least 80 years old in good health. Sequenced material: blood.

CDR3 bases: TGTGCCAGCAGTGATCGACCGGGAGCGTGGAACGAGCAGTACTTC. It encodes CASSDRPGAWNEQYF. The gene calls are TRBV25-1 and TRBJ2-7; D is possibly TRBD2 (6 bases). The V end was cut by 3 bases, the J end by 5 bases, with 17 bases between. CDR1 and CDR2 (germline): MGHDK, SYGVNS. This CDR3 is 15 amino acids long.